This T cell receptor beta chain was recovered during a study of metastatic and nonmetastatic thyroid tumors. Before thyroid surgery, none of the patients had received any treatment. J gave up 3 bases and V 10 bases, and 9 bases lay outside the gene matches. Germline V lookup: CDR1 MDHEN, CDR2 SYDVKM. This CDR3 comprises 13 residues. Authors' analysis steps: Between-group CDR3 differences, defined by clinicopathological status, yielded a distant-metastasis classifier for papillary thyroid cancer. TCRdb reanalyzed the PCR reads via MiXCR. The authors' filters were not applied to this entry. The sample has 15,000 to 20,000 clones, roughly 25% seen once.

The genes are TRBV28 and TRBJ2-7; the match to TRBD1 covers 7 bases. Input material: adjacent normal tissue. The sequence was obtained from a female donor with papillary thyroid cancer or a benign thyroid nodule (not recorded which). Some clones in this sample may be carry-over from other donors' samples. CDR3 loop: CATERDRGYEQYF. CDR3 DNA sequence: TGTGCCACCGAAAGGGACAGAGGCTACGAGCAGTACTTC.